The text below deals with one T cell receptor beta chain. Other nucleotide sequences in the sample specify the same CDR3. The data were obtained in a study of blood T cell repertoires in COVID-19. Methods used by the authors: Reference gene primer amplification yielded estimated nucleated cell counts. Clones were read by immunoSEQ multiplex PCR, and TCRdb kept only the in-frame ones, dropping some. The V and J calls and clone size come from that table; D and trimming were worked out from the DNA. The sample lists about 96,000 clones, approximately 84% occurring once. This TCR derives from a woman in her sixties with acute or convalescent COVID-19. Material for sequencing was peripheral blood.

The CDR3 protein is CASSQGGGQPQHF. CDR3 DNA: TGTGCCAGCAGTCAAGGGGGCGGTCAGCCCCAGCATTTT. V is TRBV7-2 and J is TRBJ1-5; 7 bases match TRBD1. J was trimmed by 6 bases and V by 6 bases; bases with no gene match: 5. Germline-derived CDR1 and CDR2 are SGHTA and FQGNSA. CDR3 length: 13 residues.